This entry lists 31 T cell receptor beta chains sequenced from one sample in a study of metastatic and nonmetastatic thyroid tumors. MiXCR was used by TCRdb to re-call the PCR reads. The sample includes about 22,000 clones, roughly 18% of them seen just once. No treatment had been given to any patient before thyroid surgery. The sequenced sample was adjacent normal tissue. The source is a male donor with papillary thyroid cancer or a benign thyroid nodule (not recorded which). Some clones in this sample may be carry-over from other donors' samples.

The chain uses TRBV5-1 and TRBJ2-1; 14 bases map to TRBD2. Unmatched junction bases numbered 3, after V lost 5 bases and J lost 5 bases. The V gene's germline CDR1 is SGHRS and CDR2 YFSETQ. The CDR3 contains 15 residues. CDR3 amino acids: CASSRLAGGNNEQFF. The CDR3 bases are TGCGCCAGCAGTCGACTAGCGGGAGGGAACAATGAGCAGTTCTTC.

This clone was observed a handful of times. The chain employs TRBV28 and TRBJ1-1; no clear D. V lost 5 bases to trimming and J lost 9 bases, with 10 bases between them. There are 11 residues in the CDR3. Germline-derived CDR1 and CDR2 are MDHEN and SYDVKM. The CDR3 DNA follows: TGTGCCAGCAGTCGGAACAATAAAGCTTTCTTT. This gives the protein CASSRNNKAFF.

This chain uses TRBV2 with TRBJ2-5; 9 bases match TRBD2. The CDR3 spans 15 residues. CDR1 SNHLY and CDR2 FYNNEI come from the germline V gene. With V trimmed by 0 bases and J by 6 bases, 5 bases remained unmatched. The CDR3, as DNA: TGTGCCAGCAGTGAAGCGCGGGGGGGCGGGAAGACCCAGTACTTC. Translated: CASSEARGGGKTQYF.

This clone was seen ten or more times. The chain employs TRBV20-1 and TRBJ2-1; 10 bases line up with TRBD2. After removal of 7 bases from V and 14 bases from J, the junction contained 8 bases not matched to a gene. The CDR3 has 11 residues. The germline CDR1 and CDR2 sequences are DFQATT and SNEGSKA (reference sequence). The chain's CDR3 is CSVALAGAKFF. CDR3 in DNA: TGCAGTGTTGCCCTAGCGGGAGCGAAGTTCTTC.

A word on this clone: At one boundary the junction diverges from the germline segment, which might be a read error. The CDR3 spells CASSLRCGVAASSGADVLTF. CDR3 DNA sequence: TGCGCCAGCAGCTTGAGGTGTGGGGTAGCGGCGAGCTCTGGGGCCGACGTCCTGACTTTC. The chain is built from TRBV5-1 and TRBJ2-6, with D perhaps matching TRBD2 (6 bases). The CDR3 length is 20 residues. CDR1 is SGHRS and CDR2 is YFSETQ in the germline V gene.

This clone was counted at least ten times. This rearrangement joins TRBV12-5 to TRBJ1-1, with TRBD1 as a possible D gene (5 bases). V shed 0 bases and J shed 0 bases, with 14 bases lying between them. Germline V lookup: CDR1 LGHNT, CDR2 FRNRAP. This CDR3 comprises 17 residues. CDR3 in amino acids: CASGLVLGGDLNTEAFF. The CDR3 nucleotides read TGTGCTAGTGGTTTGGTACTGGGGGGGGATTTGAACACTGAAGCTTTCTTT.

This clone is judged medium-sized. The chain recombines TRBV12-3 or TRBV12-4 with TRBJ2-7; D tentatively reads TRBD1 or TRBD2 (5 bases each). Trimming cost V 3 bases and J 6 bases, with 9 bases left between them. CDR3 length: 12 residues. DNA of the CDR3: TGTGCCAGCAGTTTTTCTGGGACCGAGCAGTACTTC. Amino acid sequence: CASSFSGTEQYF.

The chain uses TRBV30 and TRBJ1-2; D call uncertain. V lost 8 bases, J lost 2 bases, and 15 bases lay in between. Germline-derived CDR1 and CDR2 are GTSNPN and SVGIG (reference sequence). The CDR3 is 13 residues long. CDR3 loop: CARMSRSNYGYTF. CDR3 sequence (DNA): TGTGCCCGTATGTCTAGGAGCAACTATGGCTACACCTTC.

This clone has just a few counts. At one end, the junction sequence differs from germline, possibly due to a read error. The rearrangement joins TRBV6-7 to TRBJ2-6; either TRBD1 or TRBD2 may fit D (6 bases each). TRBV6-7 is flagged as an ORF with uncertain function. The CDR3 is 16 residues long. This CDR3 reads CARRGAGHSWANFLTF. The CDR3 bases are TGTGCTAGAAGGGGGGCAGGCCACTCTTGGGCCAACTTCCTGACTTTC.

This clone was counted ten times or more. The chain carries TRBV9 and TRBJ1-2, with D perhaps TRBD1 (6 bases). The CDR3 has 14 amino acids. From germline, CDR1 is SGDLS and CDR2 YYNGEE. With 2 bases removed from V and 3 bases from J, the gap between germline ends came to 11 bases. DNA for the CDR3: TGTGCCAGCAGCGTGACAGGAAGCTACTATGGCTACACCTTC. This encodes CASSVTGSYYGYTF.

This clone ranks as medium-sized. This chain links TRBV5-1 with TRBJ1-2; 7 bases are a match to TRBD1. V gave up 0 bases and J gave up 2 bases; unmatched junction bases: 7. The germline V gene encodes CDR1 SGHRS and CDR2 YFSETQ. The CDR3 covers 16 residues. As DNA, the CDR3 is TGCGCCAGCAGCTTGGCGTCAGGGGGTGCGAACTATGGCTACACCTTC. Its protein product is CASSLASGGANYGYTF.

This clone has a handful of counts. At one end, the junction sequence differs from germline, possibly due to a read error. J is TRBJ2-1 and V is TRBV6-2 or TRBV6-3; D is possibly TRBD2 (6 bases). This CDR3 is 16 amino acids long. Germline CDR1 MNHEY, CDR2 SVGEGT. The DNA of the CDR3 is TGTGCCAGTAGTTACTTACTAGCTTACCACTACAACGAGCAGTTCTTC. This gives the protein CASSYLLAYHYNEQFF.

J is TRBJ2-7 and V is TRBV20-1; 12 positions match TRBD1. The CDR3 is 13 amino acids. V shed 6 bases, J shed 5 bases, and the junction held 5 bases outside the gene matches. The germline V gene has CDR1 DFQATT and CDR2 SNEGSKA (reference sequence). The CDR3 reads CSARDRGRNEQYF. CDR3 in DNA: TGCAGTGCCAGGGACAGGGGGCGAAACGAGCAGTACTTC.

This clone was seen ten or more times. V usage is TRBV5-1 and J usage is TRBJ2-1; no firm D call. Germline CDR1 reads SGHRS; CDR2 reads YFSETQ. The CDR3 extends over 15 amino acids. Between the trimmed V and J ends, which lost 3 bases and 1 base, there was a span of 11 bases. CDR3 bases: TGCGCCAGCAGCTGGACCGATTTATCCTACAATGAGCAGTTCTTC. Translation: CASSWTDLSYNEQFF.

This clone was observed a handful of times. The chain carries TRBV6-1 and TRBJ1-2; TRBD1 matches 7 bases. Germline lookup yields CDR1 MNHNS and CDR2 SASEGT. CDR3 length equals 17 residues. J was trimmed by 4 bases and V by 6 bases; bases with no gene match: 17. The CDR3 region is CASSLLPKGAQGYGYTF. The CDR3 DNA follows: TGTGCCAGCAGCCTCCTACCTAAGGGGGCGCAAGGCTATGGCTACACCTTC.

There are many counts of this clone. V and J are TRBV28 and TRBJ1-4, with D possibly matching TRBD1 (6 bases). Germline V gene data show CDR1 as MDHEN and CDR2 as SYDVKM. V lost 3 bases and J 0 bases, leaving 14 bases between the germline ends. This CDR3 has 17 amino acids. CDR3 sequence (DNA): TGTGCCAGCAGTTTGGCAGGGGACTTGTCAACTAATGAAAAACTGTTTTTT. This gives the protein CASSLAGDLSTNEKLFF.

This clone was detected only a few times. The chain couples TRBV2 to TRBJ2-1, with D perhaps matching TRBD1 (6 bases). Trimming stripped 6 bases from V and 7 bases from J, with 19 bases between. This CDR3 is 15 amino acids long. CDR1 SNHLY and CDR2 FYNNEI come from the germline V gene. CDR3 DNA: TGTGCCAGCAGGCTCAGATCGTGGGGGCAGAATGAGCAGTTCTTC. Its translation is CASRLRSWGQNEQFF.

This clone was recorded many times. The V gene is TRBV30, the J gene TRBJ1-4, with TRBD1 as a possible D gene (5 bases). V was clipped by 2 bases and J by 6 bases, with 16 bases between them. This CDR3 contains 15 residues. Germline V gene lookup returns CDR1 GTSNPN and CDR2 SVGIG (reference sequence). The CDR3 spells CAWSSVYRDDEKLFF. The CDR3 region has the DNA TGTGCCTGGAGTAGCGTCTATCGGGACGATGAAAAACTGTTTTTT. Variable domain in full (rest from reference TRBV30 and TRBJ1-4): SQTIHQWPATLVQPVGSPLSLECTVEGTSNPNLYWYRQAAGRGLQLLFYSVGIGQISSEVPQNLSASRPQDRQFILSSKKLLLSDSGFYLCAWSSVYRDDEKLFFGSGTQLSVL.

This clone came up many times. This rearrangement joins TRBV15 to TRBJ2-3, with 13 positions matching TRBD2. V shed 4 bases, J shed 3 bases, and the junction held 10 bases outside the gene matches. CDR3 size: 18 residues. The V gene's germline CDR1 is LNHNV and CDR2 YYDKDF (reference sequence). The CDR3 DNA reads TGTGCCACCAGCATGAGGAGGACTAGCGGGAGTGAGACAGATACGCAGTATTTT. The encoded protein is CATSMRRTSGSETDTQYF.

The V gene is TRBV7-8, the J gene TRBJ2-3; 8 bases line up with TRBD1. CDR1 is SGHVS, CDR2 FQNEAQ, per germline. V shed 5 bases, J shed 3 bases, and the junction held 4 bases outside the gene matches. The CDR3 totals 14 residues. DNA for the CDR3: TGTGCCAGCAGCCGGACAGGGTTTACAGATACGCAGTATTTT. Encoded protein: CASSRTGFTDTQYF. The full variable domain, completed using reference TRBV7-8 and TRBJ2-3, is GAGVSQSPRYKVAKRGQDVALRCDPISGHVSLFWYQQALGQGPEFLTYFQNEAQLDKSGLPSDRFFAERPEGSVSTLKIQRTQQEDSAVYLCASSRTGFTDTQYFGPGTRLTVL.

Remarks on this clone: Because the CDR3 is missing its conserved closing phenylalanine or tryptophan, this is likely a read error. Because the CDR3's place on the DNA is in doubt, the DNA is left out and the CDR3 is given as listed by TCRdb. The chain employs TRBV5-1 and TRBJ2-2. Germline lookup yields CDR1 SGHRS and CDR2 YFSETQ. The CDR3 spans 17 amino acids, including both terminal residues. The CDR3 here is CASSLLVGAARTGELIL.

This clone ranks as medium-sized (0.01 to 0.1%). The chain couples TRBV30 to TRBJ2-7; 7 nucleotides align to TRBD1. This CDR3 comprises 12 residues. The V segment lost 0 bases and the J segment 7 bases; nucleotides outside the gene matches: 3. Germline assignment: CDR1 GTSNPN and CDR2 SVGIG (reference sequence). CDR3 residues: CAWSVAGGEQYV. The DNA of the CDR3 is TGTGCCTGGAGTGTTGCAGGGGGAGAGCAGTACGTC.

This clone was counted at least ten times. This rearrangement joins TRBV4-1 to TRBJ2-5; 7 positions match TRBD2. Trimming removed 5 bases from V and 5 bases from J; junction bases left unmatched: 11. CDR3 size: 15 residues. The V gene's germline CDR1 is MGHRA and CDR2 YSYEKL. CDR3 loop: CASSYMTGAGETQYF. CDR3 DNA: TGCGCCAGCAGCTACATGACGGGAGCGGGGGAGACCCAGTACTTC.

This clone is categorized as medium-sized. The J gene is TRBJ2-7, the V gene TRBV11-1; 10 nucleotides match TRBD1. The V gene's germline CDR1 is SGHAT and CDR2 FQDESV (reference sequence). With V trimmed by 5 bases and J by 0 bases, 7 bases remained unmatched. The CDR3 contains 16 residues. In DNA form, the CDR3 reads TGTGCCAGCAGCGCCCGGACAGGGGGACTCTCCTACGAGCAGTACTTC. This encodes CASSARTGGLSYEQYF.

Concerning this clone: At one end, the junction sequence differs from germline, possibly due to a read error. The chain links TRBV12-3 or TRBV12-4 to TRBJ2-5; perhaps TRBD1 as D (5 bases). This CDR3 is built from 13 residues. As DNA, the CDR3 is TGTGCCAGCACCCTGGACACCCAAGAGATCCAGTACTTC. Protein sequence: CASTLDTQEIQYF.

The V and J genes are TRBV2 and TRBJ1-1; TRBD1 might be the D (6 bases). The germline gives CDR1 SNHLY, CDR2 FYNNEI. The V gene lost 10 bases and the J gene lost 6 bases, with 15 bases spanning the gap. The CDR3 consists of 12 residues. The CDR3 loop reads CAINSQGPEAFF. The CDR3 DNA is TGTGCCATTAACTCTCAGGGGCCTGAAGCTTTCTTT.

This clone was seen ten or more times. The gene calls are TRBV7-6 and TRBJ1-6; D is unresolved. Trimming removed 5 bases from V and 7 bases from J, with 18 bases in between. Germline CDR1 and CDR2: SGHVS and FNYEAQ. This CDR3 is built from 16 residues. This CDR3 reads CASSPRWADLNSPLHF. In DNA form, the CDR3 reads TGTGCCAGCAGCCCTCGCTGGGCGGATCTAAATTCACCCCTCCACTTT. The whole variable domain, filled in from reference TRBV7-6 and TRBJ1-6, reads GAGVSQSPRYKVTKRGQDVALRCDPISGHVSLYWYRQALGQGPEFLTYFNYEAQQDKSGLPNDRFSAERPEGSISTLTIQRTEQRDSAMYRCASSPRWADLNSPLHFGNGTRLTVT.

By its share, this clone is medium-sized (0.01 to 0.1%). This rearrangement joins TRBV2 to TRBJ1-3; 9 bases fit TRBD1. Per germline, CDR1 SNHLY and CDR2 FYNNEI. The CDR3 spans 13 residues. Losses at the gene ends were 9 bases for V and 4 bases for J; bases not matched to a gene: 4. This CDR3 is CARGQGQGNTIYF. The CDR3 bases are TGTGCCAGAGGACAGGGGCAAGGAAACACCATATATTTT.

This clone occurred once. The rearrangement joins TRBV7-3 to TRBJ2-7; D not certain. The CDR3 contains 13 residues. Trimming shortened V by 7 bases and J by 6 bases, and 16 bases separated the two germline ends. Germline lookup yields CDR1 SGHTA and CDR2 FQGTGA. For the CDR3, the DNA is TGTGCCAGCATCCCCAACGGATGGGGCGAGCAGTACTTC. Its protein product is CASIPNGWGEQYF.

This clone was counted a few times. The chain links TRBV12-5 to TRBJ2-3; 7 bases fit TRBD2. Germline CDR1 and CDR2: LGHNT and FRNRAP. Trimming cost V 1 base and J 1 base; bases outside gene matches: 2. The CDR3 length is 15 residues. DNA of the CDR3: TGTGCTAGTGGTTTGGCAACTAGCGGCACAGATACGCAGTATTTT. Its protein product is CASGLATSGTDTQYF.

Of note for this clone: The CDR3 end shows no conserved phenylalanine or tryptophan, and so a read error is likely. The chain employs TRBV9 and TRBJ2-1; 14 bases line up with TRBD2. Germline CDR1 reads SGDLS; CDR2 reads YYNGEE. This CDR3 is built from 18 residues. CDR3 coding DNA: TGTGCCAGCAGCGTAGCGGGACTAGCGGGAGACTCCTTCAATGAGCAGTTCGTC. This sequence encodes CASSVAGLAGDSFNEQFV.